Listed below are T cell receptor beta chains from one sample, sequenced in a study of T cell repertoires and leukemia-associated antigens. TCRdb processed the 5' RACE reads anew with MiXCR; each CDR3 protein has one entry. This table has roughly 10,000 distinct CDR3 sequences, 43% appearing once. These receptors lack a known antigen. The specimen was CD3+ T cells sorted from blood and cultured. The receptors were sampled from a female donor in good health. Each CDR3 is given with its conserved first and last residue. Fields, in order: D gene, clone size, J gene, V gene, CDR3 DNA, CDR3 protein. The D gene is left open where the match is weak. A row's size may be missing; if present it is once, few, many or a size class.

>-|once|TRBJ1-1|TRBV11-2
TGTGCCAGCAAAACTCGGCAGGGCAACACTGAAGCTTTCTTT
CASKTRQGNTEAFF
>-|-|TRBJ2-5|TRBV12-3/TRBV12-4
TGTGCCAGCAGTTTTGTTGGCCAGACCCAGTACTTC
CASSFVGQTQYF
>-|many|TRBJ1-5|TRBV12-3/TRBV12-4
TGTGCCAGCAGTTTACATGTGGGCGGCAATCAGCCCCAGCATTTT
CASSLHVGGNQPQHF
>-|-|TRBJ2-3|TRBV20-1
TGCAGTGCTACCTCAGAGGTCCATCACGGTAGCACAGATACGCAGTATTTT
CSATSEVHHGSTDTQYF
>TRBD2|medium-sized|TRBJ2-3|TRBV20-1
TGCAGTGCAAATGGGAGGGCAGATACGCAGTATTTT
CSANGRADTQYF
>TRBD2|-|TRBJ2-1|TRBV29-1
TGCAGCGTCATCGGACTAGCGGAGGCCTACAATGAGCAGTTCTTC
CSVIGLAEAYNEQFF
>-|-|TRBJ2-2|TRBV5-1
TGCGCCAGCAGCAGGCGAGCCGGGGAGCTGTTTTTT
CASSRRAGELFF
>TRBD2|-|TRBJ2-3|TRBV5-1
TGCGCCAGCAGCTTGGTCGGGGCGGGGGATTCGCAGTATTTT
CASSLVGAGDSQYF
>-|-|TRBJ1-1|TRBV20-1
TGCAGTGCTAGAGATGTGAGGGGAAACACTGGAGCTCTCTTT
CSARDVRGNTGALF
>-|medium-sized|TRBJ1-2|TRBV28
TGTGCCAGCAGTTTAGCGGCAGCCTGGAGAGACGGCTACACCTTC
CASSLAAAWRDGYTF
>-|many|TRBJ1-2|TRBV27
TGTGCCAACCAGGGTTACGGCTACACCTTC
CANQGYGYTF
>TRBD1|medium-sized|TRBJ1-6|TRBV5-4
TGTGCCAGCAGCCTACAGGGGTCACCCCTCCACTTT
CASSLQGSPLHF
>-|many|TRBJ2-5|TRBV7-9
TGTGCCAGCAGCTCGCTACTTACACGGGTGGGGGAGACCCAGTACTTC
CASSSLLTRVGETQYF
>-|-|TRBJ2-5|TRBV5-1
TGCGCCAGCAGCCCGGTGACAAGACAAGAAACCCAGTGCTTC
CASSPVTRQETQCF
>-|-|TRBJ2-1|TRBV6-2/TRBV6-3
TGTGCCTGCAGTGAAGGGGGAATGAACCCCAATGAGCGGTTCTTC
CACSEGGMNPNERFF
>-|once|TRBJ2-7|TRBV7-2
TGTGCCAGCAGCCCGGTCCCCCGGTCTACCTACGGGCAGTACTTC
CASSPVPRSTYGQYF
>TRBD1|many|TRBJ2-2|TRBV3-1
TGTGCCAGCGACCACAGGAGGGACAGGGGGCGAAGTGGTACCGGGGAGCTGTTTTTT
CASDHRRDRGRSGTGELFF
>TRBD2|-|TRBJ2-1|TRBV11-3
TGTGCCAGCAGCTTAGGCGGGAGCTCTCTAACCATGAGCTCCTACAATGAGCAGTTCTTC
CASSLGGSSLTMSSYNEQFF
>-|-|TRBJ2-1|TRBV7-3
TGTGCCAGCAGCTTAGAACTAGCAGATGAGCAGTTCTTC
CASSLELADEQFF
>-|-|TRBJ2-1|TRBV6-6
TGTGCCAGCAGGGGGTCCCTATCCTACAATGAGCAGTTCTTC
CASRGSLSYNEQFF
>TRBD1|-|TRBJ1-4|TRBV14
TGTGCCAGCAGCCAAGCCCGCGGGACAGGGGACGAAAAACTGTTTTTT
CASSQARGTGDEKLFF
>-|many|TRBJ2-1|TRBV23-1
TGCGCCAGCAGTCAGCAGACTAAAGACTACAATGAGCAGTTCTTC
CASSQQTKDYNEQFF
>-|-|TRBJ2-3|TRBV5-6
TGTGCCAGCAGCTTAAGACTCATCAGCACAGATACGCAGTATTTT
CASSLRLISTDTQYF
>TRBD2|once|TRBJ2-1|TRBV5-1
TGCGCCAGCAGCTTGGTAACTAGCGGGAGTGGATGGAATGAGCAGTTCTTC
CASSLVTSGSGWNEQFF
>-|-|TRBJ1-4|TRBV25-1
TGTACAAGCACAGGACCCCAGGATGAAAAACTGTTTTTT
CTSTGPQDEKLFF
>-|many|TRBJ2-7|TRBV30
TGTGCCTGGAGTTTGGGGGGCGCCTACGAGCAGTACTTC
CAWSLGGAYEQYF
>TRBD1|few|TRBJ2-2|TRBV5-5
TGTGCCAGCAGCTTTAGAACTCGACAGGGCCCGAACACCGGGGAGCTGTTTTTT
CASSFRTRQGPNTGELFF
>TRBD2|-|TRBJ2-1|TRBV5-1
TGCGCCAGCAGCTGGGGACTAGCGATCTCCTACAATGAGCAGTTCTTC
CASSWGLAISYNEQFF
>TRBD1|-|TRBJ2-1|TRBV29-1
TGCAGCGGGGCCGGGACAGAGTCCAATGAGCAGCTCTTC
CSGAGTESNEQLF
>TRBD1|-|TRBJ2-2|TRBV9
TGTGCCAGCAGCGACACCAGGGGGCAGGGGACCGGGGAGCTGTTTTTT
CASSDTRGQGTGELFF
>-|many|TRBJ2-5|TRBV4-2
TGTGCCAGCAGCCAAGCGACGGGGCGCCGGTATGCGACCCAGTACTTC
CASSQATGRRYATQYF
>TRBD2|-|TRBJ2-7|TRBV7-2
TGTGCCAGCAGCCTAGACTCGGGGGGATACGAGCAGTGCTTC
CASSLDSGGYEQCF
>TRBD2|-|TRBJ2-7|TRBV7-2
TGTGCCAGCAGCTTAGGGCCTAGCGGGCCTCGTCGGGAGCAGTACTTC
CASSLGPSGPRREQYF
>-|-|TRBJ2-3|TRBV2
TGTGCCAGCAAAGGGGGGACTAGCACAGATACGCAGTATTTT
CASKGGTSTDTQYF
>-|-|TRBJ2-3|TRBV20-1
TGCAGTGGTTGCCAGTACACAGATACGCAGTATTTT
CSGCQYTDTQYF
>TRBD1|many|TRBJ2-2|TRBV30
TGTGCCTGGAGGCCGGGGACAGGGGTAACCGGGGAGCTGTTTTTT
CAWRPGTGVTGELFF
>-|-|TRBJ2-7|TRBV4-1
TGCGCCAGCAGCCGGGGCAGGAGTGCCTACGAGCGGTACTTC
CASSRGRSAYERYF
>-|-|TRBJ2-5|TRBV12-5
TGTGCTAGTGGTTTAAACGGACAGCAACCCCAAGAGACCCAGTACTTC
CASGLNGQQPQETQYF
>-|many|TRBJ1-5|TRBV3-1
TGTGCCAGCAGCCACGAGTATAGCAATCAGCCCCAGCATTTT
CASSHEYSNQPQHF
>TRBD2|few|TRBJ2-1|TRBV5-1
TGCGCCAGCACTTACTTAGCGGGAGGGCCCTACAATGAGCAGTTCTTC
CASTYLAGGPYNEQFF
>-|once|TRBJ2-3|TRBV5-1
TGCGCCAGCAGCTTGCCCGATGGCACAGATACGCAGTATTTT
CASSLPDGTDTQYF
>TRBD2|-|TRBJ2-1|TRBV3-1
TGTGCCAGCAGCCGCCCGTCAGCGGGAGGGCATCATGAGCAGTTCTTC
CASSRPSAGGHHEQFF
>TRBD2|-|TRBJ2-1|TRBV20-1
TGCAGTGCAAGGACTAGCGGGAGGATGGATGAGCAGTTCTTC
CSARTSGRMDEQFF
>-|many|TRBJ2-5|TRBV7-2
TGTGCCAGCAGCCCGCACTCAAGACTGGAACAAGAGACCCAGTACTTC
CASSPHSRLEQETQYF
>TRBD1|-|TRBJ2-1|TRBV29-1
TGCAGCGTCTCCCCGGGACAGCAATACAATGAGCAGTTCTTC
CSVSPGQQYNEQFF
>TRBD1|-|TRBJ1-6|TRBV20-1
TGCAGTGGACGCGACACAGGGGATAATTCACCCCTCCACTTT
CSGRDTGDNSPLHF
>TRBD1|-|TRBJ1-1|TRBV6-5
TGTGCCAGCAGACCGGACAGGGGTGAAGCTTTCTTT
CASRPDRGEAFF